This T cell receptor (beta chain) was captured by sequencing in a study of cytomegalovirus exposure and HLA in healthy donors. Overall study context: Unique TCRs from HLA-typed donors, around 79 million of them, were held in an early data release. Findings and limits, study-wide: Reportedly, cytomegalovirus status was diagnosed with high sensitivity and specificity. The sole available immune exposure information was CMV serostatus.

With 0 bases removed from V and 7 bases from J, the gap between germline ends came to 6 bases. CDR1 is GTSNPN, CDR2 SVGIG, per germline (reference sequence). The CDR3 spans 12 residues. The PCR ran on 60 Vbeta and 13 Jbeta primers. Sequencing was performed with immunoSEQ multiplex PCR; in TCRdb, only in-frame clones are kept and a portion is missing. The sample has fewer than 150,000 clones, under 80% seen once. Of note for this clone: Its cognate antigen is unknown.

The rearrangement links TRBV30 to TRBJ1-4; the D is unclear. Input material: PBMCs. The receptor was derived from a woman between 40 and 55 years old in good health and CMV-seropositive. Written as DNA, the CDR3 is TGTGCCTGGAGTGTACGAGTTGAAAAACTGTTTTTT. Protein: CAWSVRVEKLFF. Based on the CDR3 plus reference TRBV30 and TRBJ1-4, the full variable domain is SQTIHQWPATLVQPVGSPLSLECTVEGTSNPNLYWYRQAAGRGLQLLFYSVGIGQISSEVPQNLSASRPQDRQFILSSKKLLLSDSGFYLCAWSVRVEKLFFGSGTQLSVL.